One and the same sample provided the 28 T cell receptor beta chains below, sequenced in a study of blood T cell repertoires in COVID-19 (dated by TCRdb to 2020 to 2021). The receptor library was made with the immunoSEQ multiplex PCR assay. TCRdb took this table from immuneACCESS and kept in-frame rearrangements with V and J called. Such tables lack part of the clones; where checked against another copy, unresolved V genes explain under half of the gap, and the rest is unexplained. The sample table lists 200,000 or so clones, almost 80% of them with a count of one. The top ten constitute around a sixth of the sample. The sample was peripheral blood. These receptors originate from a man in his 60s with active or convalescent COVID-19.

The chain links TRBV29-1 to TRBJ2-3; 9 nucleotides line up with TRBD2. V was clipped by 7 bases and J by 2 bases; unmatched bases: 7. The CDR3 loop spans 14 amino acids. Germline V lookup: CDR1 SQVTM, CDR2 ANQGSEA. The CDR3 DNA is TGCAGCGGGGCGACTAGCGGTTACACAGATACGCAGTATTTT. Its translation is CSGATSGYTDTQYF.

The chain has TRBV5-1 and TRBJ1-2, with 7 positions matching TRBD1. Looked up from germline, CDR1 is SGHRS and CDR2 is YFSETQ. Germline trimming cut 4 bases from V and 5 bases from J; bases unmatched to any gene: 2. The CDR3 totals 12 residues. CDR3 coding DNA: TGCGCCAGCAGCGACAGGGATTATGGCTACACCTTC. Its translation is CASSDRDYGYTF.

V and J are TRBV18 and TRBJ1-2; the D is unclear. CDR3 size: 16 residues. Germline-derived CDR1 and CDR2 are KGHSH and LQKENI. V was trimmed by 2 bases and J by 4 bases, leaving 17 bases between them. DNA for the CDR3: TGTGCCAGCTCACCAGCCTCTGAGGGTTACGGCTATGGCTACACCTTC. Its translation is CASSPASEGYGYGYTF.

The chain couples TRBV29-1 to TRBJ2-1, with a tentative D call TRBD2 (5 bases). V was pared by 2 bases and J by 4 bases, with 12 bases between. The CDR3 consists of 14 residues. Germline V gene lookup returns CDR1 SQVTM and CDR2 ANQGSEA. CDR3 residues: CSVEKRGKYNEQFF. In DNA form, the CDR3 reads TGCAGCGTTGAAAAGCGAGGGAAATACAATGAGCAGTTCTTC.

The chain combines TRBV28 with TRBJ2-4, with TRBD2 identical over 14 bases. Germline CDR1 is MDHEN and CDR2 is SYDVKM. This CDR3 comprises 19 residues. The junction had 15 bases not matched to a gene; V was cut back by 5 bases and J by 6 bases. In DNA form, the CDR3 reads TGTGCCAGCAGTCACTCGGGACTAGCGGGAGTACAGGGAGGAAACATTCAGTACTTC. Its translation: CASSHSGLAGVQGGNIQYF.

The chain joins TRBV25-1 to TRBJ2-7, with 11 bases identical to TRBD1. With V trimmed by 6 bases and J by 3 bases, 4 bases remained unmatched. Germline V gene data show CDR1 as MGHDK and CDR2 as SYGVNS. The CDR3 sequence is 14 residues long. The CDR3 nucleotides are TGTGCCAGCAGCGCCGGGACAGGGGGCTACGAGCAGTACTTC. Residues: CASSAGTGGYEQYF.

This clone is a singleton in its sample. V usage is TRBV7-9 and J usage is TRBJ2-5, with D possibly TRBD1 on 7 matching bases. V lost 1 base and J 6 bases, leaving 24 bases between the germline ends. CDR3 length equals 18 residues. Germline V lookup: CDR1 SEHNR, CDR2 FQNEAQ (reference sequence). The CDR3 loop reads CASSLVSGSSRGRKTQYF. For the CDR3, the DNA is TGTGCCAGCAGCTTAGTGTCAGGATCCTCCAGGGGGAGGAAGACCCAGTACTTC.

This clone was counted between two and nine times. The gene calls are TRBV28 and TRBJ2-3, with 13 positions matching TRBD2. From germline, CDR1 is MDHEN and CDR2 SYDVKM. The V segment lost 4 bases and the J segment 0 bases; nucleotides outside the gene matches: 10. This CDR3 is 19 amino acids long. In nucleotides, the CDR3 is TGTGCCAGCAGTTCCCTAGGACTAGCGGGAGACCTGAGCACAGATACGCAGTATTTT. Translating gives CASSSLGLAGDLSTDTQYF.

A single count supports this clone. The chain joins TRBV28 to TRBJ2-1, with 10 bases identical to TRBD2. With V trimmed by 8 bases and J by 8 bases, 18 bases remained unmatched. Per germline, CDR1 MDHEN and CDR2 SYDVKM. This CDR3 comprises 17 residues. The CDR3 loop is CASQIGTSAQWEDEQFF. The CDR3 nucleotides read TGTGCCAGCCAAATTGGGACTAGCGCACAATGGGAAGATGAGCAGTTCTTC. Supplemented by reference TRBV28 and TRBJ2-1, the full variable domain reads DVKVTQSSRYLVKRTGEKVFLECVQDMDHENMFWYRQDPGLGLRLIYFSYDVKMKEKGDIPEGYSVSREKKERFSLILESASTNQTSMYLCASQIGTSAQWEDEQFFGPGTRLTVL.

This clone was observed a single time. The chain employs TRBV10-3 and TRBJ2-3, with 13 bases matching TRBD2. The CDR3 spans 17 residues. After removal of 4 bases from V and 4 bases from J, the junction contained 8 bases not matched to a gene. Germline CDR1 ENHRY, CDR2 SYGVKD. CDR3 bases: TGTGCCATCAGTGCCGGACTAGCGGGAGTTGGCCCAGATACGCAGTATTTT. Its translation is CAISAGLAGVGPDTQYF.

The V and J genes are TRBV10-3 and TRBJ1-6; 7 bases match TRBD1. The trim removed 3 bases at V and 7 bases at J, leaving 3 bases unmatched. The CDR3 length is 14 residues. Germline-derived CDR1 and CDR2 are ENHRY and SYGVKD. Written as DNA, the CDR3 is TGTGCCATCAGTGAAGGGGACAGAAATTCACCCCTCCACTTT. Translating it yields CAISEGDRNSPLHF.

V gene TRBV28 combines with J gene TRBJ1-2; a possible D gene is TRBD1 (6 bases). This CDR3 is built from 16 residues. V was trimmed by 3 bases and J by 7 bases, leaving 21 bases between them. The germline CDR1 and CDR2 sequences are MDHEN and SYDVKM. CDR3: CASSFLPPGASSGYTF. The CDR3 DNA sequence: TGTGCCAGCAGTTTTCTCCCCCCAGGGGCATCTTCTGGCTACACCTTC.

The CDR3 sequence: CASSLAGGQTDTQYF. For the CDR3, the DNA is TGTGCCAGCAGCCTAGCGGGAGGGCAGACAGATACGCAGTATTTT. V is TRBV3-1 (or the pseudogene TRBV3-2) and J is TRBJ2-3; the match to TRBD2 covers 11 bases. The CDR3 loop spans 15 amino acids. Per germline, CDR1 LGHDT and CDR2 YNNKEL (reference sequence). Germline trimming cut 4 bases from V and 3 bases from J; bases unmatched to any gene: 3.

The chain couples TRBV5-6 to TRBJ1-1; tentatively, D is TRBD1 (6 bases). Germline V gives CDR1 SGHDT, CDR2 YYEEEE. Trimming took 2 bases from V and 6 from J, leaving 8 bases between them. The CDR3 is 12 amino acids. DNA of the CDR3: TGTGCCAGCAGCTTACAGGGCCCTGAAGCTTTCTTT. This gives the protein CASSLQGPEAFF.

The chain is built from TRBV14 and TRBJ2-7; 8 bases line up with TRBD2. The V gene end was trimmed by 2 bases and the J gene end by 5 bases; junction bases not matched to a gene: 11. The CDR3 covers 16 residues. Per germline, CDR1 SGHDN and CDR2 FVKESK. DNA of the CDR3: TGTGCCAGCAGCCAAACCCTAGCGGGCCCACGGGACGAGCAGTACTTC. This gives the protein CASSQTLAGPRDEQYF.

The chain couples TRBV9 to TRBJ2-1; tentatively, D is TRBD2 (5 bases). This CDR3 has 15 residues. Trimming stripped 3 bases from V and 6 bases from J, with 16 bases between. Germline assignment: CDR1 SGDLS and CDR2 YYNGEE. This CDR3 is CASSERGRGLNEQFF. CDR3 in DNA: TGTGCCAGCAGCGAACGGGGTCGAGGTCTCAATGAGCAGTTCTTC.

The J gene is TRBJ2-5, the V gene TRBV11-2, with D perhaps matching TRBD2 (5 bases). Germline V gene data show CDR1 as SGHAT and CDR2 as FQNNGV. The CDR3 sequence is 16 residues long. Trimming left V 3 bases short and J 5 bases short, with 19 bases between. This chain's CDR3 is CASSFGPGPGWETQYF. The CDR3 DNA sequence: TGTGCCAGCAGCTTCGGTCCCGGGCCGGGATGGGAGACCCAGTACTTC.

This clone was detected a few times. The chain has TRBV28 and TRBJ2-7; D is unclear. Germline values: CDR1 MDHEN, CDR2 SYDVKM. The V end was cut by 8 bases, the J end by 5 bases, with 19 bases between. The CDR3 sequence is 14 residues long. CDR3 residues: CASGSEWLRNEQYF. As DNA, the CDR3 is TGTGCCAGCGGCTCGGAGTGGCTTCGGAACGAGCAGTACTTC. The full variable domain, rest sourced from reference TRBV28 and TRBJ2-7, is DVKVTQSSRYLVKRTGEKVFLECVQDMDHENMFWYRQDPGLGLRLIYFSYDVKMKEKGDIPEGYSVSREKKERFSLILESASTNQTSMYLCASGSEWLRNEQYFGPGTRLTVT.

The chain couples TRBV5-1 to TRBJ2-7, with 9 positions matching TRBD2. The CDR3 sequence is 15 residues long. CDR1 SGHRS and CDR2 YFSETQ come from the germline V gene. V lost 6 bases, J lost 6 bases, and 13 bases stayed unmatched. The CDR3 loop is CASTSSGIRPGEQYF. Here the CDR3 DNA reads TGCGCCAGCACCTCTAGCGGGATCCGGCCCGGCGAGCAGTACTTC. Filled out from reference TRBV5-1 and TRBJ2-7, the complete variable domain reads KAGVTQTPRYLIKTRGQQVTLSCSPISGHRSVSWYQQTPGQGLQFLFEYFSETQRNKGNFPGRFSGRQFSNSRSEMNVSTLELGDSALYLCASTSSGIRPGEQYFGPGTRLTVT.

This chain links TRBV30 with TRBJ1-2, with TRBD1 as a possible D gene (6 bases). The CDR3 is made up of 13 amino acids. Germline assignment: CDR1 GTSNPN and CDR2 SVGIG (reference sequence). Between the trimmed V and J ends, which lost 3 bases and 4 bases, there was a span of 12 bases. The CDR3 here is CAWSLQGVYGYTF. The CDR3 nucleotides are TGTGCCTGGAGCCTACAGGGAGTCTATGGCTACACCTTC.

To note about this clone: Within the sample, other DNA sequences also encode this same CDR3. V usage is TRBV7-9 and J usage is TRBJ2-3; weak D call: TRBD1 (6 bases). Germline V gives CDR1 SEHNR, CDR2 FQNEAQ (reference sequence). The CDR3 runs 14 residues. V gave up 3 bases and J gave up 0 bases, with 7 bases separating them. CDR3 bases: TGTGCCAGCAGCTTGACAGGTAGCACAGATACGCAGTATTTT. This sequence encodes CASSLTGSTDTQYF.

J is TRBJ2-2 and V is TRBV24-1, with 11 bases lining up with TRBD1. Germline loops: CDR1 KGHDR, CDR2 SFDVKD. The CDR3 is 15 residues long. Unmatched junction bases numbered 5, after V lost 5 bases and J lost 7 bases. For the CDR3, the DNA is TGTGCCACCAGTGTCCGGACAGGGGGCGTCGGGGAGCTGTTTTTT. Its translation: CATSVRTGGVGELFF.

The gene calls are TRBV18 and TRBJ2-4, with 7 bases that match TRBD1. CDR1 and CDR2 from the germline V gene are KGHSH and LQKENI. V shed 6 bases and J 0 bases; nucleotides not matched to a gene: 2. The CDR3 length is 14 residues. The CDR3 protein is CASSTGVAKNIQYF. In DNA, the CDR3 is TGTGCCAGCTCTACAGGGGTAGCCAAAAACATTCAGTACTTC.

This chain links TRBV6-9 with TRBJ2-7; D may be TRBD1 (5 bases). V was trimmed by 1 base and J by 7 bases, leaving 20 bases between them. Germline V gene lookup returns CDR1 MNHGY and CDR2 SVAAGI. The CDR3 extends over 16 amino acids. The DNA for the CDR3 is TGTGCCAGCAGTTATTGGGGCAGGCTAGTTGTGAGTGAGCAGTACTTC. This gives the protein CASSYWGRLVVSEQYF.

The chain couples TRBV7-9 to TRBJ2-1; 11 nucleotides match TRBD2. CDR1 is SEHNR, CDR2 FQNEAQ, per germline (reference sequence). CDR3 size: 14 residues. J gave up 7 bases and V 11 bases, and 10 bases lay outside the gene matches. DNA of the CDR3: TGTGCCGGGATAGCGGGAGGGTTTCGAAATGAGCAGTTCTTC. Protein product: CAGIAGGFRNEQFF. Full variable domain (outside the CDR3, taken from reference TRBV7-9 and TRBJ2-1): DTGVSQNPRHKITKRGQNVTFRCDPISEHNRLYWYRQTLGQGPEFLTYFQNEAQLEKSRLLSDRFSAERPKGSFSTLEIQRTEQGDSAMYLCAGIAGGFRNEQFFGPGTRLTVL.

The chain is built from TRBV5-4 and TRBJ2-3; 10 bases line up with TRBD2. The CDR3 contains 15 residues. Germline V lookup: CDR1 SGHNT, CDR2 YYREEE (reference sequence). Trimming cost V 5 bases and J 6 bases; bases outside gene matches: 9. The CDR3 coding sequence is TGTGCCAGCAGTACCGCGGGACTAGCGACTGATACGCAGTATTTT. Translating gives CASSTAGLATDTQYF.

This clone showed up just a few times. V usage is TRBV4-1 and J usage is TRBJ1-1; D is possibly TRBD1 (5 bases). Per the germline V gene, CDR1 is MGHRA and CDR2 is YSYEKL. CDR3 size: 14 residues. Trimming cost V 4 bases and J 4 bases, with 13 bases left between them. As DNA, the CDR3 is TGCGCCAGCAGCCGGGTGGGGGAGGGCACTGAAGCTTTCTTT. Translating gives CASSRVGEGTEAFF.

The CDR3 sequence: CASSRYSGRSYEQYF. The DNA for the CDR3 is TGTGCCAGCAGCCGATATAGCGGGAGGAGCTACGAGCAGTACTTC. The V call is TRBV7-8, the J call TRBJ2-7; the match to TRBD2 covers 10 bases. This CDR3 contains 15 residues. Germline V gene data show CDR1 as SGHVS and CDR2 as FQNEAQ. Trimming removed 5 bases from V and 3 bases from J; junction bases left unmatched: 7. Full variable domain (rest looked up from reference TRBV7-8 and TRBJ2-7): GAGVSQSPRYKVAKRGQDVALRCDPISGHVSLFWYQQALGQGPEFLTYFQNEAQLDKSGLPSDRFFAERPEGSVSTLKIQRTQQEDSAVYLCASSRYSGRSYEQYFGPGTRLTVT.